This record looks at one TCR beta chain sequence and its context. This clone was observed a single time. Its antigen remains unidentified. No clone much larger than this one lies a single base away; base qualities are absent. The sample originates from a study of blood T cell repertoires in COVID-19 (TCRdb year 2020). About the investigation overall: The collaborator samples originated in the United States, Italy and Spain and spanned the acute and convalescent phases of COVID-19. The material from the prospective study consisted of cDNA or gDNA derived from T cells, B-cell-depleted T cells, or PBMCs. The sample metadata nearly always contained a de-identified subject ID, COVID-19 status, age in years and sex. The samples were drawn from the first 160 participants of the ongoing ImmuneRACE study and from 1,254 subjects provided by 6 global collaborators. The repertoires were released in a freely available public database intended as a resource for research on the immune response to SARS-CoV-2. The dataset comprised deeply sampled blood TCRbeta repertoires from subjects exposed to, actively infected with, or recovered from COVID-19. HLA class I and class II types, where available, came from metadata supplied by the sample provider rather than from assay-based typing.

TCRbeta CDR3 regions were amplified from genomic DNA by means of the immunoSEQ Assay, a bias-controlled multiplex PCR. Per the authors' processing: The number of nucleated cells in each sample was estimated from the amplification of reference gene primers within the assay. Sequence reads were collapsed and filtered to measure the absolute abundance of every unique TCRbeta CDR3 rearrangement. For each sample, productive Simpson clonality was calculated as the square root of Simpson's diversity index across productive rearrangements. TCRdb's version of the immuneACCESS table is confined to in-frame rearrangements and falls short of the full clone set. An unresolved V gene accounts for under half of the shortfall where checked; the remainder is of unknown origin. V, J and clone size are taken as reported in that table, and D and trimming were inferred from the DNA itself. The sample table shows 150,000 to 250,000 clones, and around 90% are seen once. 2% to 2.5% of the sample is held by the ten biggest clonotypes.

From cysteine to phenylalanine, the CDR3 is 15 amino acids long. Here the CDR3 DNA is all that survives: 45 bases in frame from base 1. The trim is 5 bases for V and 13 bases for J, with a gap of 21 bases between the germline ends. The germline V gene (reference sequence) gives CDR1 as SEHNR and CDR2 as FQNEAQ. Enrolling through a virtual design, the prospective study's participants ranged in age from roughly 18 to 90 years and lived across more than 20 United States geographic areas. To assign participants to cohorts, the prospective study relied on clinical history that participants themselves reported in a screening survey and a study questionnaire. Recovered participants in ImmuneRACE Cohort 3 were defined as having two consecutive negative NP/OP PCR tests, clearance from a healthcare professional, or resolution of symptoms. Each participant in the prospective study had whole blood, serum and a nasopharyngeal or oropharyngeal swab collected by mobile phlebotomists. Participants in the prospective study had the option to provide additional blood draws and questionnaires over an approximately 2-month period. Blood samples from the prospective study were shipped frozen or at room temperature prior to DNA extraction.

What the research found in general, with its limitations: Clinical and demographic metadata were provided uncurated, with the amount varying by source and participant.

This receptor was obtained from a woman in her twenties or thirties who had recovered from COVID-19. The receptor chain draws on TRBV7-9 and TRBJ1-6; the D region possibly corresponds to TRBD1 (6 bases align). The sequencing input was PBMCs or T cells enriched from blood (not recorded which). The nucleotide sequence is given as TGTGCCAGCAGCGGGACCGCAGGAAGCCAGGGGCCCCTCCACTTT. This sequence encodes CASSGTAGSQGPLHF. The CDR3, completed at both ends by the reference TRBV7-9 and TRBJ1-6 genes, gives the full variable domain DTGVSQNPRHKITKRGQNVTFRCDPISEHNRLYWYRQTLGQGPEFLTYFQNEAQLEKSRLLSDRFSAERPKGSFSTLEIQRTEQGDSAMYLCASSGTAGSQGPLHFGNGTRLTVT.